The 10 T cell receptor beta chains listed next were all sequenced from one sample in a study of T cells expressing NK-cell markers. TCRdb reprocessed the 5' RACE reads; each CDR3 protein has one entry and no DNA is given. Recorded for this sample: 550,000 or so distinct CDR3 sequences. Material for sequencing was blood T cells: a sorted CD56 or NKG2C T cell subset, CD4+ or CD8+ T cells, or bulk PBMC T cells (not recorded which). The source of these receptors is a young man in good health.

This chain links TRBV20-1 with TRBJ1-4. Germline V gene data show CDR1 as DFQATT and CDR2 as SNEGSKA (reference sequence). This CDR3 comprises 11 residues. The CDR3 spells CSAGLGEKLFF.

J is TRBJ2-3 and V is TRBV4-1; the D gene TCRdb calls, TRBD1, cannot be checked with no DNA. Germline CDR1 and CDR2: MGHRA and YSYEKL. CDR3 length: 17 amino acids. The CDR3 region is CASSQAPRGGGTDTQYF.

CDR3 amino acids: CASSTWDGNTEAFF. The V gene is TRBV6-2 or TRBV6-3, the J gene TRBJ1-1; TCRdb lists TRBD1, though no DNA is available to test this call. The CDR3 length is 14 residues. Germline CDR1 reads MNHEY; CDR2 reads SVGEGT.

The V and J genes are TRBV29-1 and TRBJ2-5; TCRdb calls TRBD2, which cannot be checked without DNA. This CDR3 is 12 amino acids long. Per germline, CDR1 SQVTM and CDR2 ANQGSEA. This CDR3 is CSAERESETQYF.

V is TRBV10-3 and J is TRBJ2-2; lacking DNA, the TRBD1 call made by TCRdb goes unchecked. Germline loops: CDR1 ENHRY, CDR2 SYGVKD. This CDR3 is 14 amino acids long. The chain's CDR3 is CAISWQGKDGELFF.

This chain links TRBV20-1 with TRBJ2-5; TCRdb reports TRBD2, a call that lacks DNA to check it against. Germline V gene lookup returns CDR1 DFQATT and CDR2 SNEGSKA (reference sequence). The CDR3 loop spans 14 amino acids. The CDR3 spells CSAQIGAGKETQYF.

The gene calls are TRBV12-3 or TRBV12-4 and TRBJ1-4; the D call of TRBD1 rests on TCRdb alone, since no DNA is present to check it. The CDR3 sequence is 13 residues long. The CDR3 loop is CASTMWGLEKLFF.

The V and J genes are TRBV7-3 and TRBJ1-2; absent DNA, TCRdb's TRBD1 call cannot be checked. Germline assignment: CDR1 SGHTA and CDR2 FQGTGA. The CDR3 covers 16 residues. CDR3 amino acids: CASSSLLRTGLDGYTF.

V gene TRBV3-1 combines with J gene TRBJ1-1; TCRdb indicates TRBD1, and absent DNA this call remains unverified. Germline V CDR1 and CDR2: LGHDT, YNNKEL (reference sequence). The CDR3 consists of 14 residues. The CDR3 sequence: CASSLRGRGTEAFF. Drawing the rest from reference TRBV3-1 and TRBJ1-1, the complete variable domain is DTAVSQTPKYLVTQMGNDKSIKCEQNLGHDTMYWYKQDSKKFLKIMFSYNNKELIINETVPNRFSPKSPDKAHLNLHINSLELGDSAVYFCASSLRGRGTEAFFGQGTRLTVV.

The V gene is TRBV12-3 or TRBV12-4, the J gene TRBJ2-3; no DNA is available, so the TRBD2 call from TCRdb remains unchecked. The CDR3 has 16 residues. The CDR3 loop reads CASSGTLGLSTDTQYF.